Here is one T cell receptor beta chain with its context. Antigen unknown. CDR3 size: 13 residues. Trimming left V 4 bases short and J 4 bases short, with 13 bases between. CDR1 SQVTM and CDR2 ANQGSEA come from the germline V gene. The data originate from a study of beta chain features in type 1 diabetes. Looking at the study overall: Sorted cell examination encompassed approximately 110 million cells across all samples. Notes on the study in general: Patients with Type 1 diabetes showed moderately but significantly shorter TCRB CDR3s in all four CD4+ subsets. Comparison showed that naive, central memory and Treg TCRB repertoires appeared more similar among patients than among healthy donors.

Expressed TCRB transcripts were sequenced, since all the RNA that had been isolated was reverse transcribed. This table comes from immunoSEQ multiplex PCR, and its TCRdb copy is limited to in-frame clones, with some not included. The table shows a few hundred thousand clones, with around an eighth occurring only once. One heparinised blood draw, averaging about 100 mL, came from each donor. The rearrangement uses TRBV29-1 and TRBJ1-2; D call uncertain. Sequencing was carried out using naive CD4+ T cells from blood. This sequence originates from a young man in good health. In DNA, the CDR3 is TGCAGCGTTGGAGCCGTCTCCGGCTATGGCTACACCTTC. Amino acid sequence: CSVGAVSGYGYTF.